This T cell receptor beta chain was documented in a study of T cells in Graves' hyperthyroidism and ophthalmopathy. Amplification targeted TCR beta CDR3 regions from RNA transcripts. An initial round of RT-PCR targeting the TCR CDR3 relied on the HTBI primer set. A single record per CDR3 protein comes from TCRdb applying MiXCR to the multiplex PCR reads. Here the sample spans 300,000 to 450,000 distinct CDR3 sequences, more than 14% being singletons. Germline V lookup: CDR1 SGHNT, CDR2 YYREEE (reference sequence). The CDR3 is made up of 13 amino acids. The V end was cut by 1 base, the J end by 5 bases, with 9 bases between.

The material sequenced was blood. This chain connects TRBV5-4 to TRBJ1-2; D is ambiguous. The receptor comes from a woman under 40 with Graves' ophthalmopathy. The CDR3 sequence is CASSLCRVYGYTF. The DNA of the CDR3 is TGTGCCAGCAGCTTGTGTAGGGTGTATGGCTACACCTTC.